This TCR beta chain was recovered during a study of T cell changes during pregnancy in multiple sclerosis. The protocol was immunoSEQ multiplex PCR, while the TCRdb copy is restricted to in-frame clones and leaves out a portion. The sample has around 74,000 clones; roughly nine tenths are singletons. The sequenced sample was peripheral blood, obtained before pregnancy. This clonotype was obtained from a female donor with multiple sclerosis, enrolled in a pregnancy study.

CDR3 coding DNA: TGTGCCAGCAGCTCACAACAGGGGCGGGTGGGCGAGCAGTACTTC. Translation gives CASSSQQGRVGEQYF. J is TRBJ2-7 and V is TRBV7-8, with 7 positions matching TRBD1. The CDR3 loop spans 15 amino acids. The ends lost 4 bases at V and 6 bases at J; junction bases unmatched: 12. The V gene's germline CDR1 is SGHVS and CDR2 FQNEAQ.